This T cell receptor beta chain was sequenced for a study of shared clonotypes between healthy human individuals. Germline CDR1 and CDR2: SEHNR and FQNEAQ (reference sequence). The length of the CDR3 is 13 residues. Trimming pared 3 bases from V and 6 bases from J, leaving 9 bases between. Profiling relied on immunoSEQ multiplex PCR, and the TCRdb table lists in-frame clones only, not all of them. The sample has about 2.4 million clones, around nine tenths seen once. Concerning this clone itself: The same CDR3 arises from other DNA sequences in this sample as well.

This receptor was identified in a man aged 18 to 30 in good health. Sequencing used naive CD4+ T cells sorted from blood. Subset meaning: CD45RA+ positively selected. The chain combines TRBV7-9 with TRBJ2-1, with D perhaps TRBD2 (7 bases). The CDR3 region has the DNA TGTGCCAGCAGCTTGGGAGGGGGCAATGAGCAGTTCTTC. It codes for CASSLGGGNEQFF.